These 20 T cell receptor beta chains were sequenced from one sample in a study of T cell repertoires in cytomegalovirus infection. Their target antigens are unknown. MiXCR, applied by TCRdb to the reads, yields one record per CDR3 protein. The table includes 250,000 to 400,000 distinct CDR3 sequences, just under 25% detected once. The sequences come from cultured PBMCs, collected from culture after CMV antigen stimulation. These receptors were obtained from a human donor in good health (CMV status not recorded). Some clones in this sample may be carry-over from other donors' samples.

This clonotype was counted at least ten times. V is TRBV28 and J is TRBJ2-5; 10 nucleotides match TRBD2. The CDR3 has 15 amino acids. Trimming took 7 bases from V and 3 from J; bases not matched to a gene: 8. The germline V gene has CDR1 MDHEN and CDR2 SYDVKM. The CDR3 region is CASNQPGLAKETQYF. The DNA for the CDR3 is TGTGCCAGCAACCAACCGGGACTAGCGAAAGAGACCCAGTACTTC.

The sample holds many counts of this clonotype. The V and J genes are TRBV6-5 and TRBJ2-1; tentative D call: TRBD2 (5 bases). In germline, CDR1 is MNHEY, CDR2 SVGAGI. This CDR3 spans 12 amino acids. V was clipped by 2 bases and J by 8 bases, with 7 bases between them. The chain's CDR3 is CASSYGGDEQFF. The CDR3 coding sequence is TGTGCCAGCAGTTACGGAGGAGATGAGCAGTTCTTC.

This clonotype has ten or more counts. The junction and the germline gene differ at one end; a read error may be behind it. This chain joins TRBV7-2 and TRBJ2-7; 8 bases are shared with TRBD2. Germline values: CDR1 SGHTA, CDR2 FQGNSA. This CDR3 has 12 amino acids. As DNA, the CDR3 is TGTGCCAGCAGCTCAACCCCCAGCGGGAGTATCTTC. Translation: CASSSTPSGSIF.

The chain recombines TRBV4-3 with TRBJ1-6, with D unclear. This CDR3 region has 16 residues. The ends were cut back, 1 base at V and 0 bases at J, with 7 bases in the middle. CDR1 is LGHNA and CDR2 is YSLEER in the germline V gene. The CDR3 is CASSQGGSSYNSPLHF. The DNA of the CDR3 is TGCGCCAGCAGCCAAGGAGGAAGCTCCTATAATTCACCCCTCCACTTT.

This clonotype was detected only a few times. V is TRBV9 and J is TRBJ2-3, with a possible D match to TRBD1 (6 bases). Trimming took 0 bases from V and 6 from J, leaving 11 bases between them. The CDR3 contains 14 residues. Per the germline V gene, CDR1 is SGDLS and CDR2 is YYNGEE. CDR3 nucleotides: TGTGCCAGCAGCGTAGATCCAGGGGATGATACGCAGTATTTT. This codes for CASSVDPGDDTQYF.

V and J are TRBV2 and TRBJ2-5, with D perhaps TRBD2 (6 bases). CDR3 length: 13 amino acids. Germline-derived CDR1 and CDR2 are SNHLY and FYNNEI. V was trimmed by 6 bases and J by 2 bases, leaving 10 bases between them. CDR3 in amino acids: CASSSEGQETQYF. CDR3 nucleotides: TGTGCCAGCAGCTCGGAGGGGCAAGAGACCCAGTACTTC. The full variable domain, in which reference TRBV2 and TRBJ2-5 provide the parts outside the CDR3, is EPEVTQTPSHQVTQMGQEVILRCVPISNHLYFYWYRQILGQKVEFLVSFYNNEISEKSEIFDDQFSVERPDGSNFTLKIRSTKLEDSAMYFCASSSEGQETQYFGPGTRLLVL.

This clonotype was seen repeatedly, ten times or more. The chain is built from TRBV6-1 and TRBJ1-5; possible D gene TRBD1, 6 bases. Germline CDR1 is MNHNS and CDR2 is SASEGT. Trimming took off 4 bases at V and 1 base at J, with 14 bases between the two ends. This CDR3 is 16 amino acids long. CDR3 in amino acids: CASSGGGSGSNQPQHF. CDR3 nucleotide sequence: TGTGCCAGCAGTGGAGGGGGTAGTGGGAGCAATCAGCCCCAGCATTTT.

This clonotype was seen a few times. This sequence joins TRBV6-6 and TRBJ2-1; TRBD2 aligns across 10 bases. The CDR3 loop spans 18 amino acids. CDR1 and CDR2 (germline): MNHNY, SVGAGI (reference sequence). Trimming cost V 2 bases and J 3 bases; bases outside gene matches: 10. For the CDR3, the DNA is TGTGCCAGCAGTTACGCTATCGGGACTAGCGAGCTCTACAATGAGCAGTTCTTC. It encodes CASSYAIGTSELYNEQFF.

The sample holds many counts of this clonotype. V is TRBV11-3 and J is TRBJ1-1, with 7 bases identical to TRBD1. V shed 5 bases and J 0 bases; nucleotides not matched to a gene: 9. CDR1 and CDR2 (germline): SGHNT, YENEEA. The CDR3 consists of 16 residues. The CDR3 loop reads CASSTLQGTVNTEAFF. Here the CDR3 DNA reads TGTGCCAGCAGCACATTACAGGGGACGGTGAACACTGAAGCTTTCTTT.

This clonotype was seen at least ten times. CDR3 nucleotide sequence: TGTGCCAGCAGTTTAGTCCAAGAGACCCAGTACTTC. Translation: CASSLVQETQYF. The chain combines TRBV12-3 or TRBV12-4 with TRBJ2-5; D remains ambiguous. CDR3 length: 12 residues. The V end was cut by 1 base, the J end by 1 base, with 1 base between.

This clonotype was seen a few times. The rearrangement joins TRBV2 to TRBJ2-2; D is ambiguous. The V and J ends lost 3 bases and 6 bases respectively, with 2 bases between them. This CDR3 is 11 amino acids long. Germline V gives CDR1 SNHLY, CDR2 FYNNEI. CDR3 loop: CASSEAGELFF. The CDR3 nucleotides are TGTGCCAGCAGTGAGGCCGGGGAGCTGTTTTTT.

This clonotype was found a few times. The genes are TRBV20-1 and TRBJ2-1; TRBD2 agrees at 8 bases. Trimming took 5 bases from V and 3 from J; bases not matched to a gene: 6. The CDR3 is made up of 14 amino acids. CDR1 and CDR2 from the germline V gene are DFQATT and SNEGSKA (reference sequence). The CDR3 protein is CSAAELADYNEQFF. The CDR3 DNA reads as TGCAGTGCTGCAGAACTAGCGGACTACAATGAGCAGTTCTTC.

This clonotype was picked up a small number of times. This chain joins TRBV5-3 and TRBJ2-1, with unresolved D. Being an ORF, TRBV5-3 has a function that is uncertain. The CDR3 length is 17 residues. V lost 0 bases and J 5 bases, leaving 18 bases between the germline ends. This chain's CDR3 is CARSLVRSPTKDNEQFF. For the CDR3, the DNA is TGTGCCAGAAGCTTGGTAAGAAGTCCCACTAAAGACAATGAGCAGTTCTTC.

This clonotype was found a few times. This rearrangement joins TRBV24-1 to TRBJ1-2; D ambiguous. The V end was cut by 0 bases, the J end by 6 bases, with 4 bases between. The germline V gene has CDR1 KGHDR and CDR2 SFDVKD. CDR3 length: 12 amino acids. As DNA, the CDR3 is TGTGCCACCAGTGATTTGTGGGATGGCTACACCTTC. It translates to CATSDLWDGYTF.

The chain joins TRBV15 to TRBJ1-2, with D possibly TRBD1 on 5 matching bases. The CDR3 is 15 amino acids. The V and J ends lost 5 bases and 2 bases respectively, with 15 bases between them. Germline V gene data show CDR1 as LNHNV and CDR2 as YYDKDF (reference sequence). CDR3 amino acids: CATSPGLSGNYGYTF. CDR3 nucleotide sequence: TGTGCCACCAGCCCGGGTTTATCAGGGAACTATGGCTACACCTTC.

This chain joins TRBV12-3 or TRBV12-4 and TRBJ2-2; weak D call: TRBD2 (6 bases). V was shortened by 0 bases and J by 6 bases, with 17 bases between the two germline ends. CDR3 length equals 17 residues. The CDR3 region has the DNA TGTGCCAGCAGTTTAGCAAGTAGCGGCGATCGACCCGGGGAGCTGTTTTTT. Its protein is CASSLASSGDRPGELFF.

This clonotype was counted only a few times. The rearrangement uses TRBV7-2 and TRBJ2-1, with TRBD1 identical over 10 bases. The trim removed 5 bases at V and 8 bases at J, leaving 6 bases unmatched. Germline CDR1 and CDR2: SGHTA and FQGNSA. The CDR3 is made up of 14 amino acids. CDR3 loop: CASSPRQGADEQFF. DNA of the CDR3: TGTGCCAGCAGCCCCCGACAGGGGGCTGATGAGCAGTTCTTC.

This sequence joins TRBV4-3 and TRBJ2-7, with D perhaps matching TRBD1 (6 bases). CDR3 size: 14 residues. Per the germline V gene, CDR1 is LGHNA and CDR2 is YSLEER. Trimming took 1 base from V and 2 from J, leaving 9 bases between them. CDR3 nucleotide sequence: TGCGCCAGCAGCCAAGGGTGGACAGCCTACGAGCAGTACTTC. Protein sequence: CASSQGWTAYEQYF.

This chain links TRBV12-5 with TRBJ1-1; TRBD1 might be the D (5 bases). The CDR3 extends over 14 amino acids. Germline V gene sequence: CDR1 LGHNT, CDR2 FRNRAP. The V end lost 5 bases, the J end lost 0 bases, and 10 bases lay between the germline ends. CDR3 loop: CASGPDSLNTEAFF. CDR3 nucleotides: TGTGCTAGTGGTCCCGACAGCTTGAACACTGAAGCTTTCTTT.

The chain carries TRBV3-1 and TRBJ1-2; a weak D match, TRBD1 (5 bases). The germline gives CDR1 LGHDT, CDR2 YNNKEL (reference sequence). The CDR3 has 13 amino acids. The V end lost 3 bases, the J end lost 6 bases, and 11 bases lay between the germline ends. The CDR3 here is CASSQGRDHGYTF. The CDR3 DNA follows: TGTGCCAGCAGCCAGGGCAGGGATCATGGCTACACCTTC.